Sequencing of this TCR beta chain was carried out in a study of blood T cell repertoires in COVID-19. Study-level information: From T cells, B-cell-depleted T cells, or PBMCs came the material, which was cDNA or gDNA.

Under the authors' procedure: Reference gene primers were amplified, and this amplification served to estimate nucleated cell counts. Data came from immunoSEQ multiplex PCR; TCRdb stores just in-frame clones and leaves some out. The V and J calls and clone size are taken from that table; D and trimming were inferred from the DNA. The sample contains roughly 80,000 clones, roughly 84% of which appear only once. The germline V and J ends were trimmed by 0 bases and 5 bases, with 17 bases remaining between them. Looked up from germline, CDR1 is SGHKS and CDR2 is YYEKEE (reference sequence). This CDR3 is built from 17 residues.

This sequence was found in a man over 45 with acute or convalescent COVID-19. The genes are TRBV5-5 and TRBJ1-4, with a tentative D call TRBD1 (6 bases). The sequencing sample was made of peripheral blood. Here the CDR3 reads CASSLAIRTAQNEKLFF. The CDR3 nucleotides are TGTGCCAGCAGCTTGGCCATAAGGACAGCTCAGAATGAAAAACTGTTTTTT.